The clone carrying this T cell receptor (beta chain) was seen more than once but under ten times. No antigen is known for it. Per donor, one heparinised blood draw averaged roughly 110 mL. The CDR3 loop spans 12 amino acids. Deletions cut 5 bases from V and 4 bases from J, with 9 bases between. CDR1 is SGHTA and CDR2 is FQGNSA in the germline V gene. This entry is derived from a study of beta chain features in type 1 diabetes. Points from the study as a whole: Insertions at VDJ junctions were less frequent in type 1 diabetes patients. These patients also deleted more nucleotides at the same junctions. In every one of the four CD4+ subsets, TCRB CDR3s were moderately but significantly shorter in Type 1 diabetes patients.

Reverse transcription of all isolated RNA meant that expressed TCRB transcripts were sequenced. TCRdb's copy holds only in-frame clones and misses some; the assay was immunoSEQ multiplex PCR. The sample lists roughly 500,000 clones, over 9.5% seen once, with over 0.035% in the top ten. The source of this sequence is a woman between 18 and 29 years old in good health. The chain joins TRBV7-2 to TRBJ2-7; no reliable D call. Sequencing used naive CD4+ T cells from blood. The CDR3 is CASSAQGYEQYF. DNA for the CDR3: TGTGCCAGCAGCGCACAAGGATACGAGCAGTACTTC.